This TCR beta chain was observed in a study of response to subunit inactivated influenza vaccine. This clonotype appeared many times. TCRdb reprocessed the RT-PCR reads via MiXCR and lists one record per CDR3 protein. The top ten clones hold 7.5% to 9% of a sample with hundreds of thousands of distinct CDR3 sequences, around 15% of them seen once. Germline CDR1 and CDR2: SGDLS and YYNGEE. The CDR3 length is 17 residues. After removal of 3 bases from V and 1 base from J, the junction contained 7 bases not matched to a gene. This receptor was obtained from a man in his fifties or sixties who received an inactivated influenza vaccine. The J gene is TRBJ2-2, the V gene TRBV9; 9 bases map to TRBD2. This material consisted of PBMCs from blood, taken 14 days before vaccination. As DNA, the CDR3 is TGTGCCAGCAGCGATGATAGCGGGAGCCAGAACACCGGGGAGCTGTTTTTT. Protein sequence: CASSDDSGSQNTGELFF.